One T cell receptor beta chain is described in this entry. The protocol was immunoSEQ multiplex PCR, while the TCRdb copy is restricted to in-frame clones and leaves out a portion. The sample shows approximately 170,000 clones, about 85% of them seen only once. The sample comes from a study of blood T cell repertoires in COVID-19. Study in general: There were acute and convalescent COVID-19 samples, and they came from the United States, Italy and Spain. PBMCs, B-cell-depleted T cells, or T cells provided the cDNA or gDNA that made up the material.

The V segment lost 5 bases and the J segment 4 bases; nucleotides outside the gene matches: 13. This CDR3 has 16 residues. CDR1 is SEHNR, CDR2 FQNEAQ, per germline (reference sequence). This chain joins TRBV7-9 and TRBJ1-2, with 7 bases fitting TRBD1. The TCR originated in a man in his sixties or seventies who had recovered from COVID-19. Sequenced: peripheral blood. The CDR3 coding sequence is TGTGCCAGCAGCCTTGGGACAGTCGTGGGCCCCTATGGCTACACCTTC. This translates into CASSLGTVVGPYGYTF.